This T cell receptor beta chain was captured by sequencing in a study of cytomegalovirus exposure and HLA in healthy donors. Study-wide results and caveats: Accurate predictions that matched the HLA-A and HLA-B alleles of most subjects were reportedly made from TCR beta sequences. Altogether, around 160 TCR beta chains were recorded as cytomegalovirus-associated.

For this clone: Its antigen remains unknown.

Amplification used 60 Vbeta primers and 13 Jbeta primers. Authors' processing steps: Later reanalysis found 80 million or so unique TCR beta chains, around 9.9 million of them shared. Profiling relied on immunoSEQ multiplex PCR, and the TCRdb table lists in-frame clones only, not all of them. Clone size and V and J calls were adopted from that table, with D and trimming inferred from the DNA. The repertoire holds 100,000 or so clones, with around 80% as singletons. This CDR3 comprises 17 residues. Looked up from germline, CDR1 is SGHRS and CDR2 is YFSETQ. V lost 0 bases, J lost 1 base, and 8 bases stayed unmatched.

Input material: PBMCs. The clonotype originates from a female donor in good health and CMV-seronegative. The genes are TRBV5-1 and TRBJ1-1; 8 bases line up with TRBD1. The CDR3 nucleotides read TGCGCCAGCAGCTTGGGTGTTTGGGACAGGACGAACACTGAAGCTTTCTTT. Translating gives CASSLGVWDRTNTEAFF.